These 12 T cell receptor beta chains were all obtained from the same sample, sequenced in a study of shared clonotypes between healthy human individuals. The repertoire was sequenced with immunoSEQ multiplex PCR; TCRdb's copy has only in-frame clones and lacks some. The data contain about 490,000 clones, 76% of them seen just once; the ten biggest clones take up around 13%. The sample was PBMCs. These TCRs come from a woman aged 40 to 50 in good health. Some clones in this sample may be carry-over from other donors' samples.

This chain uses TRBV5-8 with TRBJ2-1; D ambiguous. The CDR3 is 13 amino acids. CDR1 SGHTS and CDR2 YDEGEE come from the germline V gene. V was trimmed by 1 base and J by 5 bases, leaving 7 bases between them. In DNA form, the CDR3 reads TGTGCCAGCAGCTTGATGCAGCACAATGAGCAGTTCTTC. Its translation: CASSLMQHNEQFF.

In its sample, this clone was seen once. The rearrangement uses TRBV5-1 and TRBJ2-1; D may correspond to TRBD1 or TRBD2 (5 bases each). This CDR3 region has 16 residues. Per the germline V gene, CDR1 is SGHRS and CDR2 is YFSETQ. The V end was cut by 1 base, the J end by 0 bases, with 11 bases between. Here the CDR3 reads CASSLMGPSSYNEQFF. The CDR3 DNA is TGCGCCAGCAGCTTGATGGGACCGAGCTCCTACAATGAGCAGTTCTTC.

As regards this clone: Other DNA sequences in the same sample also yield this CDR3. The rearrangement joins TRBV5-1 to TRBJ2-7; D is undetermined. Between the trimmed V and J ends, which lost 0 bases and 4 bases, there was a span of 5 bases. The CDR3 runs 12 residues. CDR1 and CDR2 (germline): SGHRS, YFSETQ. CDR3 in amino acids: CASSLEGYEQYF. The DNA for the CDR3 is TGCGCCAGCAGCTTGGAGGGATACGAGCAGTACTTC.

The chain is built from TRBV7-8 and TRBJ2-7; D gene uncertain. The CDR3 is 16 amino acids. CDR1 and CDR2 (germline): SGHVS, FQNEAQ. The V gene lost 0 bases and the J gene lost 4 bases, with 16 bases spanning the gap. This CDR3 is CASSLASRFLAYEQYF. The CDR3 DNA reads TGTGCCAGCAGCTTAGCCAGCCGCTTTTTGGCGTACGAGCAGTACTTC.

The chain employs TRBV27 and TRBJ1-1; no reliable D call. Germline V gives CDR1 MNHEY, CDR2 SMNVEV (reference sequence). The CDR3 spans 14 residues. Trimming removed 10 bases from V and 1 base from J, with 16 bases in between. CDR3 protein: CATKEYEGNTEAFF. CDR3 DNA: TGTGCCACCAAAGAGTATGAGGGGAACACTGAAGCTTTCTTT.

Ten or more counts support this clone. V gene TRBV4-3 combines with J gene TRBJ2-7; 9 bases line up with TRBD2. The CDR3 totals 16 residues. The germline CDR1 and CDR2 sequences are LGHNA and YSLEER. The ends lost 0 bases at V and 3 bases at J; junction bases unmatched: 6. CDR3 loop: CASSQDGTSTFYEQYF. The CDR3 DNA is TGCGCCAGCAGCCAAGATGGGACTAGCACGTTCTACGAGCAGTACTTC.

This clone was seen only a few times. CDR3 sequence reads: CASSYGLAGVGETQYF. Here the CDR3 DNA reads TGTGCCAGCAGTTACGGGCTAGCGGGAGTAGGAGAGACCCAGTACTTC. V is TRBV6-6 and J is TRBJ2-5; 10 bases fit TRBD2. The CDR3 extends over 16 amino acids. The V and J ends lost 2 bases and 4 bases, in that order; junction bases with no gene match: 7. The germline V gene encodes CDR1 MNHNY and CDR2 SVGAGI (reference sequence).

This clone was detected ten times or more. The J gene is TRBJ2-1, the V gene TRBV7-9; D is possibly TRBD1 or TRBD2 (5 bases each). With 3 bases removed from V and 6 bases from J, the gap between germline ends came to 12 bases. Germline values: CDR1 SEHNR, CDR2 FQNEAQ (reference sequence). The CDR3 totals 14 residues. The CDR3 DNA follows: TGTGCCAGCAGCTTGGGACGGTTCGGCAATGAGCAGTTCTTC. Its protein is CASSLGRFGNEQFF.

The chain uses TRBV5-4 and TRBJ2-3; TRBD2 matches at 16 bases. Per germline, CDR1 SGHNT and CDR2 YYREEE (reference sequence). After removal of 3 bases from V and 5 bases from J, the junction contained 3 bases not matched to a gene. The CDR3 sequence is 16 residues long. CDR3: CASSSGLAGGEDTQYF. The CDR3 region has the DNA TGTGCCAGCAGCTCGGGACTAGCGGGAGGGGAAGATACGCAGTATTTT.

This rearrangement joins TRBV19 to TRBJ2-7, with D possibly matching TRBD2 (5 bases). CDR1 is LNHDA and CDR2 is SQIVND in the germline V gene (reference sequence). The CDR3 length is 12 residues. V dropped 5 bases and J dropped 9 bases, with 14 bases sitting between them. The chain's CDR3 is CASSSGSLVQYF. In DNA form, the CDR3 reads TGTGCCAGTAGTTCGGGGAGCCTGGTGCAGTACTTC.

The J gene is TRBJ2-5, the V gene TRBV10-2; possibly TRBD1 for D (5 bases). This CDR3 is 13 amino acids long. Germline CDR1 WSHSY, CDR2 SAAADI. V dropped 6 bases and J dropped 1 base, with 9 bases sitting between them. The CDR3 DNA reads TGCGCCAGCAGACGACAGCTCCAAGAGACCCAGTACTTC. It yields the protein CASRRQLQETQYF.

J is TRBJ2-1 and V is TRBV29-1; 7 bases fit TRBD2. CDR1 is SQVTM, CDR2 ANQGSEA, per germline. CDR3 length equals 14 residues. V was clipped by 6 bases and J by 7 bases; unmatched bases: 12. The CDR3 region has the DNA TGCAGCGTGGCGTGGGGCGGGAGTGGGAATGAGCAGTTCTTC. The encoded protein is CSVAWGGSGNEQFF.